This passage covers 31 T cell receptor beta chains from one sample sequenced in a study of early T cells in non-severe SARS-CoV-2 infection. Each CDR3 protein gets one entry after TCRdb re-called the 5' RACE reads with MiXCR. This sample has tens of thousands of distinct CDR3 sequences, with approximately 14% found just once. Sequenced material: whole blood, taken at baseline. The receptors stem from an adult who was a healthcare worker with PCR-confirmed SARS-CoV-2 infection or an uninfected control (not recorded which).

This clonotype occurred once. The chain combines TRBV20-1 with TRBJ2-7; 10 bases are a match to TRBD2. Germline CDR1 DFQATT, CDR2 SNEGSKA (reference sequence). The ends lost 6 bases at V and 2 bases at J; junction bases unmatched: 4. The CDR3 spans 13 residues. DNA for the CDR3: TGCAGTGCCGGGACTAGCGACCCCTACGAGCAGTACTTC. Protein product: CSAGTSDPYEQYF.

The chain couples TRBV6-5 to TRBJ2-1, with 9 bases that match TRBD2. V lost 2 bases to trimming and J lost 2 bases; unmatched junction nucleotides: 1. Germline CDR1 is MNHEY and CDR2 is SVGAGI. The CDR3 loop spans 15 amino acids. The DNA for the CDR3 is TGTGCCAGCAGTTACGTAGCGGGAGCCTACAATGAGCAGTTCTTC. As protein: CASSYVAGAYNEQFF.

The sample holds a few counts of this clonotype. This chain uses TRBV10-3 with TRBJ2-5, with TRBD2 matching over 8 bases. The CDR3 sequence is 18 residues long. With V trimmed by 0 bases and J by 4 bases, 13 bases remained unmatched. Germline lookup yields CDR1 ENHRY and CDR2 SYGVKD. CDR3 region: CAISESMRGLGPRETQYF. As DNA, the CDR3 is TGTGCCATCAGTGAGTCAATGAGGGGACTAGGCCCCCGAGAGACCCAGTACTTC.

This clonotype was counted between two and nine times. This chain uses TRBV14 with TRBJ2-4, with a tentative D call TRBD1 (6 bases). Germline CDR1 is SGHDN and CDR2 is FVKESK. V gave up 0 bases and J gave up 4 bases, with 10 bases separating them. The CDR3 covers 15 residues. CDR3 amino acids: CASSQDSTGKNIQYF. CDR3 sequence (DNA): TGTGCCAGCAGCCAAGATAGTACAGGGAAAAACATTCAGTACTTC.

At least ten counts were recorded for this clonotype. The rearrangement uses TRBV28 and TRBJ2-7, with 10 bases that match TRBD1. CDR1 and CDR2 from the germline V gene are MDHEN and SYDVKM. With 3 bases clipped from V and 7 bases from J, the junction kept 6 bases outside the gene matches. The CDR3 extends over 14 amino acids. The CDR3 reads CASSFVTGGWEQYF. The CDR3 DNA reads TGTGCCAGCAGTTTTGTGACAGGGGGCTGGGAGCAGTACTTC.

The chain links TRBV3-1 to TRBJ1-1; 12 nucleotides align to TRBD1. The CDR3 totals 14 residues. With V trimmed by 5 bases and J by 4 bases, 2 bases remained unmatched. The germline V gene has CDR1 LGHDT and CDR2 YNNKEL (reference sequence). The DNA of the CDR3 is TGTGCCAGCAGCAGGGACAGGGGGCTCACTGAAGCTTTCTTT. Residues: CASSRDRGLTEAFF.

This clonotype was seen ten or more times. The chain combines TRBV18 with TRBJ1-6, with 11 bases aligning to TRBD1. Germline CDR1 reads KGHSH; CDR2 reads LQKENI. V shed 3 bases, J shed 8 bases, and the junction held 3 bases outside the gene matches. The CDR3 extends over 15 amino acids. CDR3 residues: CASSPRDRGYSPLHF. In nucleotides, the CDR3 is TGTGCCAGCTCACCCCGGGACAGGGGGTATTCACCCCTCCACTTT.

This chain joins TRBV6-6 and TRBJ1-2, with TRBD1 matching 9 bases. From germline, CDR1 is MNHNY and CDR2 SVGAGI (reference sequence). The J segment lost 7 bases and the V segment lost 4 bases, leaving 7 bases of the junction unmatched. CDR3 length: 14 amino acids. The CDR3 spells CASSSGTGSGGYTF. DNA of the CDR3: TGTGCCAGCAGTTCCGGGACAGGGAGCGGTGGCTACACCTTC.

Only a few counts were recorded for this clonotype. The chain joins TRBV29-1 to TRBJ2-2; tentative D call: TRBD1 (5 bases). This CDR3 has 14 residues. Trimming pared 7 bases from V and 2 bases from J, leaving 14 bases between. Germline-derived CDR1 and CDR2 are SQVTM and ANQGSEA. CDR3 loop: CSALDTDNTGELFF. For the CDR3, the DNA is TGCAGCGCCCTGGACACGGACAACACCGGGGAGCTGTTTTTT.

J is TRBJ2-3 and V is TRBV29-1; 8 nucleotides align to TRBD2. V was clipped by 3 bases and J by 4 bases; unmatched bases: 9. There are 15 residues in the CDR3. Germline assignment: CDR1 SQVTM and CDR2 ANQGSEA. The chain's CDR3 is CSVEVRAGVADTQYF. Here the CDR3 DNA reads TGCAGCGTTGAGGTGCGAGCGGGAGTTGCAGATACGCAGTATTTT.

A few counts support this clonotype. This chain joins TRBV5-1 and TRBJ2-1; D is undetermined. Germline-derived CDR1 and CDR2 are SGHRS and YFSETQ. Deletions cut 2 bases from V and 10 bases from J, with 7 bases between. CDR3 size: 11 residues. The chain's CDR3 is CASSFGIEQFF. The CDR3 DNA follows: TGCGCCAGCAGCTTTGGGATCGAGCAGTTCTTC.

This clonotype was observed at least ten times. The CDR3 loop is CSARDPLAGVGTQYF. The CDR3 bases are TGCAGTGCTAGAGATCCCCTAGCGGGAGTAGGTACGCAGTATTTT. The rearrangement uses TRBV20-1 and TRBJ2-3, with 10 bases identical to TRBD2. The CDR3 is 15 amino acids. The germline gives CDR1 DFQATT, CDR2 SNEGSKA (reference sequence). V was pared by 0 bases and J by 8 bases, with 8 bases of the junction left unmatched.

The chain employs TRBV24-1 and TRBJ2-2; 8 bases fit TRBD2. The junction had 12 bases not matched to a gene; V was cut back by 6 bases and J by 7 bases. This CDR3 region has 16 residues. Germline CDR1 and CDR2: KGHDR and SFDVKD. The CDR3 here is CATSRSLAGQGGELFF. CDR3 sequence (DNA): TGTGCCACCAGTCGTAGTCTAGCGGGTCAAGGCGGGGAGCTGTTTTTT.

The chain carries TRBV30 and TRBJ2-1; D is undetermined. Per germline, CDR1 GTSNPN and CDR2 SVGIG (reference sequence). V lost 7 bases and J 3 bases, leaving 10 bases between the germline ends. The CDR3 loop spans 12 amino acids. The CDR3 coding sequence is TGTGCCTCCCCGGAGTTCTACAATGAGCAGTTCTTC. Residues: CASPEFYNEQFF.

The chain has TRBV27 and TRBJ2-3; 14 nucleotides agree with TRBD2. The V gene end was trimmed by 3 bases and the J gene end by 6 bases; junction bases not matched to a gene: 11. Germline-derived CDR1 and CDR2 are MNHEY and SMNVEV (reference sequence). The CDR3 loop spans 18 amino acids. CDR3 residues: CASSFFPRTSGRSDTQYF. CDR3 DNA sequence: TGTGCCAGCAGTTTTTTTCCCCGGACTAGCGGGAGGTCGGATACGCAGTATTTT.

This sequence joins TRBV7-9 and TRBJ1-2, with D possibly being TRBD1 (6 bases). The CDR3 is 15 residues long. Germline V gives CDR1 SEHNR, CDR2 FQNEAQ (reference sequence). The ends were cut back, 3 bases at V and 10 bases at J, with 21 bases in the middle. CDR3 DNA: TGTGCCAGCAGCTTCGCCCTGGGGGGGCATGATGACTACACCTTC. Protein sequence: CASSFALGGHDDYTF.

This clonotype was seen a few times. The J gene is TRBJ2-3, the V gene TRBV12-3 or TRBV12-4, with TRBD1 identical over 7 bases. With 1 base clipped from V and 6 bases from J, the junction kept 4 bases outside the gene matches. The CDR3 covers 14 residues. The DNA of the CDR3 is TGTGCCAGCAGTTTAGAGGGGGCGGCGGATACGCAGTATTTT. This gives the protein CASSLEGAADTQYF.

This clonotype came up many times. J is TRBJ1-1 and V is TRBV28; D is uncertain. The germline CDR1 and CDR2 sequences are MDHEN and SYDVKM. Trimming cost V 6 bases and J 0 bases, with 14 bases left between them. The CDR3 consists of 15 residues. The DNA for the CDR3 is TGTGCCAGCAGCACCTCCCAAGAGGTGAACACTGAAGCTTTCTTT. Encoded protein: CASSTSQEVNTEAFF.

This clonotype came up a few times. This chain links TRBV2 with TRBJ2-1; unclear D gene. Trimming took off 11 bases at V and 2 bases at J, with 13 bases between the two ends. This CDR3 spans 13 amino acids. Germline V CDR1 and CDR2: SNHLY, FYNNEI. The CDR3 protein is CALTSGTYNEQFF. CDR3 coding DNA: TGTGCCCTCACGAGTGGGACCTACAATGAGCAGTTCTTC.

This clonotype occurred many times. The chain employs TRBV20-1 and TRBJ2-1; D is perhaps TRBD1 or TRBD2 (5 bases each). Trimming took 6 bases from V and 2 from J, leaving 17 bases between them. Looked up from germline, CDR1 is DFQATT and CDR2 is SNEGSKA (reference sequence). The CDR3 sequence is 15 residues long. CDR3 protein: CSALVGELAYNEQFF. CDR3 DNA: TGCAGTGCCCTCGTGGGGGAACTAGCCTACAATGAGCAGTTCTTC.

This clonotype was found a few times. This chain joins TRBV5-1 and TRBJ2-1; 9 positions match TRBD2. Looked up from germline, CDR1 is SGHRS and CDR2 is YFSETQ. V shed 4 bases and J 0 bases; nucleotides not matched to a gene: 8. The CDR3 loop spans 17 amino acids. CDR3 sequence reads: CASSPTISGSSYNEQFF. DNA for the CDR3: TGCGCCAGCAGCCCAACTATTAGCGGGAGCTCCTACAATGAGCAGTTCTTC.

V usage is TRBV12-3 or TRBV12-4 and J usage is TRBJ2-4; TRBD1 matches 8 bases. J gave up 9 bases and V 5 bases, and 6 bases lay outside the gene matches. The CDR3 spans 13 residues. The CDR3: CASSPTGGTIQYF. In nucleotides, the CDR3 is TGTGCCAGCAGTCCCACAGGGGGTACCATTCAGTACTTC.

This clonotype was picked up a small number of times. As DNA, the CDR3 is TGTGCCAGCTCACCACCGTTGACTAGCGGGAGTGGCGAGCAGTACTTC. Residues: CASSPPLTSGSGEQYF. The chain is built from TRBV18 and TRBJ2-7; TRBD2 matches at 12 bases. V shed 0 bases and J 6 bases; nucleotides not matched to a gene: 6. The CDR3 has 16 residues. Germline loops: CDR1 KGHSH, CDR2 LQKENI.

This clonotype was seen ten or more times. The V call is TRBV7-2, the J call TRBJ2-1, with TRBD1 matching over 8 bases. The germline V gene has CDR1 SGHTA and CDR2 FQGNSA. CDR3 length equals 15 residues. V was clipped by 7 bases and J by 8 bases; unmatched bases: 13. Written as DNA, the CDR3 is TGTGCCAGCACCTTTAGCGGCAGGGGGCAGGATGAGCAGTTCTTC. Encoded protein: CASTFSGRGQDEQFF.

This chain uses TRBV24-1 with TRBJ2-1; the D call may be TRBD1 or TRBD2 (5 bases each). V was shortened by 2 bases and J by 1 base, with 5 bases between the two germline ends. Looked up from germline, CDR1 is KGHDR and CDR2 is SFDVKD. CDR3 length equals 14 residues. The CDR3 loop reads CATSDWGSYNEQFF. As DNA, the CDR3 is TGTGCCACCAGTGATTGGGGGTCCTACAATGAGCAGTTCTTC.

The V call is TRBV11-2, the J call TRBJ2-1; 7 nucleotides align to TRBD1. This CDR3 contains 11 residues. In germline, CDR1 is SGHAT, CDR2 FQNNGV. Trimming took 5 bases from V and 12 from J; bases not matched to a gene: 4. This chain's CDR3 is CASSTGDRQFF. Written as DNA, the CDR3 is TGTGCCAGCAGCACAGGGGACAGGCAGTTCTTC. The variable domain in full, completed from reference TRBV11-2 and TRBJ2-1, reads EAGVAQSPRYKIIEKRQSVAFWCNPISGHATLYWYQQILGQGPKLLIQFQNNGVVDDSQLPKDRFSAERLKGVDSTLKIQPAKLEDSAVYLCASSTGDRQFFGPGTRLTVL.

By share, this clonotype ranks as medium-sized. This chain links TRBV20-1 with TRBJ1-2; D gene unclear. There are 12 residues in the CDR3. Trimming shortened V by 3 bases and J by 3 bases, and 8 bases separated the two germline ends. CDR1 and CDR2 from the germline V gene are DFQATT and SNEGSKA (reference sequence). The CDR3 region is CSARNRDYGYTF. The CDR3 DNA is TGCAGTGCTAGGAACAGAGACTATGGCTACACCTTC.

The rearrangement joins TRBV25-1 to TRBJ2-7; the D gene is possibly TRBD1 (5 bases). CDR1 and CDR2 from the germline V gene are MGHDK and SYGVNS. Trimming stripped 3 bases from V and 0 bases from J, with 18 bases between. This CDR3 has 17 amino acids. The CDR3 protein is CASSEVLPRADSYEQYF. DNA of the CDR3: TGTGCCAGCAGTGAGGTCCTCCCCAGGGCGGACTCCTACGAGCAGTACTTC.

The chain joins TRBV11-2 to TRBJ2-3; maybe TRBD2 (6 bases). CDR1 is SGHAT and CDR2 is FQNNGV in the germline V gene. Between the trimmed V and J ends, which lost 4 bases and 0 bases, there was a span of 17 bases. The length of the CDR3 is 17 residues. The CDR3 here is CASSSPSAGPSTDTQYF. In DNA form, the CDR3 reads TGTGCCAGCAGCTCGCCCTCAGCGGGTCCTAGCACAGATACGCAGTATTTT.

This clonotype showed up many times. The CDR3 DNA sequence: TGTGCCAGCAGCCTGACAGGGGAAGGGAACACCTTC. Its translation is CASSLTGEGNTF. The genes are TRBV5-4 and TRBJ1-2; 8 positions match TRBD1. Germline V gene data show CDR1 as SGHNT and CDR2 as YYREEE (reference sequence). V lost 4 bases and J lost 12; bases outside the gene matches: 8. The CDR3 runs 12 residues. The full variable domain, its missing parts supplied by reference TRBV5-4 and TRBJ1-2, is ETGVTQSPTHLIKTRGQQVTLRCSSQSGHNTVSWYQQALGQGPQFIFQYYREEENGRGNFPPRFSGLQFPNYSSELNVNALELDDSALYLCASSLTGEGNTFGSGTRLTVV.

This clonotype was seen a few times. V and J are TRBV20-1 and TRBJ2-3; possibly TRBD2 for D (7 bases). The CDR3 extends over 15 amino acids. CDR1 and CDR2 (germline): DFQATT, SNEGSKA (reference sequence). V was trimmed by 6 bases and J by 2 bases, leaving 18 bases between them. This chain's CDR3 is CSAPGGRGATDTQYF. The DNA of the CDR3 is TGCAGTGCCCCCGGGGGGCGGGGAGCCACAGATACGCAGTATTTT.